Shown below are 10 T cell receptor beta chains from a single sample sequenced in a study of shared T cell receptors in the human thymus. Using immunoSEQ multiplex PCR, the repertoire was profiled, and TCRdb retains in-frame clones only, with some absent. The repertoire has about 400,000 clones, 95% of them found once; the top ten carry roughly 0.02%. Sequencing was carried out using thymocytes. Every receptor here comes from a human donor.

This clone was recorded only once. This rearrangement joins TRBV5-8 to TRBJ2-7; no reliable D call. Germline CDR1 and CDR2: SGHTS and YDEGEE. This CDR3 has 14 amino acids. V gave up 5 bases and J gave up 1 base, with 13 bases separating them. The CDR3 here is CASSTSGISYEQYF. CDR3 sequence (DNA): TGTGCCAGCAGTACCTCCGGAATTTCCTACGAGCAGTACTTC.

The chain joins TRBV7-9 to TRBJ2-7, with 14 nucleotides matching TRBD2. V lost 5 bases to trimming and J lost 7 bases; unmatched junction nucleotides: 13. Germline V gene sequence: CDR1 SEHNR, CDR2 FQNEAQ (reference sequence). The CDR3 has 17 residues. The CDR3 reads CASSPRTSGRPGGEQYF. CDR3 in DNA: TGTGCCAGCAGCCCGAGGACTAGCGGGAGGCCCGGGGGGGAGCAGTACTTC.

Here the CDR3 DNA reads TGTGCCAGCAGCCCCGGGACTAGCGGGAGTCCGAATGAGCAGTTCTTC. Translation: CASSPGTSGSPNEQFF. V and J are TRBV9 and TRBJ2-1; the match to TRBD2 covers 14 bases. The trim removed 4 bases at V and 7 bases at J, leaving 7 bases unmatched. This CDR3 region has 16 residues. Germline V gene sequence: CDR1 SGDLS, CDR2 YYNGEE.

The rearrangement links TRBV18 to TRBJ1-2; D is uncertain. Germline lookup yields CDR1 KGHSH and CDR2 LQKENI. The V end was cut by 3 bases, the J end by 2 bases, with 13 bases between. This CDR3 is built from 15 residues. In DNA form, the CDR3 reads TGTGCCAGCTCACCCCCGCCGGGGTGGAACTATGGCTACACCTTC. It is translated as CASSPPPGWNYGYTF.

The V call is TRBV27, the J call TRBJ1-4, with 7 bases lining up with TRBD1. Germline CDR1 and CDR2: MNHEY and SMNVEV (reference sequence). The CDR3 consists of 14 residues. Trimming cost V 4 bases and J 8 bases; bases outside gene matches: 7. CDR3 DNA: TGTGCCAGCAGTTCAGACAGGGTACAGGAAAAACTGTTTTTT. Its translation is CASSSDRVQEKLFF.

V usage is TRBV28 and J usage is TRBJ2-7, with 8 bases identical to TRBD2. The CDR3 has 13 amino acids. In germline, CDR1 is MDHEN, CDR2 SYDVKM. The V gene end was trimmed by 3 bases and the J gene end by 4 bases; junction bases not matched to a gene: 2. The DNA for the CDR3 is TGTGCCAGCAGTTTTAGCGGGGTATACGAGCAGTACTTC. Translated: CASSFSGVYEQYF. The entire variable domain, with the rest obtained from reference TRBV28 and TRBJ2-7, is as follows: DVKVTQSSRYLVKRTGEKVFLECVQDMDHENMFWYRQDPGLGLRLIYFSYDVKMKEKGDIPEGYSVSREKKERFSLILESASTNQTSMYLCASSFSGVYEQYFGPGTRLTVT.

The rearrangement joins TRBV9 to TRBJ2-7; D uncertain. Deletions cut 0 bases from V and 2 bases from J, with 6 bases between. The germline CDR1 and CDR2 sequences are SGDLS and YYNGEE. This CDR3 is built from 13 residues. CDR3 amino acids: CASSVDQTYEQYF. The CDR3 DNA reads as TGTGCCAGCAGCGTAGACCAGACCTACGAGCAGTACTTC.

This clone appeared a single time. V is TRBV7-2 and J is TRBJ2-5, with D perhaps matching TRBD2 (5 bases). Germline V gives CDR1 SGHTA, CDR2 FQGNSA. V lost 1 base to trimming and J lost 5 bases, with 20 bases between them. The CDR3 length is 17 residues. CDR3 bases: TGTGCCAGCAGCTTAGTAAAACGTAACGTCGGGGTTGAGACCCAGTACTTC. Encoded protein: CASSLVKRNVGVETQYF.

The CDR3 DNA reads as TGTGCCAGCAGTTACGGGGGGTACAATGAGCAGTTCTTC. This gives the protein CASSYGGYNEQFF. The V gene is TRBV6-5, the J gene TRBJ2-1, with D perhaps matching TRBD2 (6 bases). The CDR3 is made up of 13 amino acids. CDR1 is MNHEY, CDR2 SVGAGI, per germline. V lost 2 bases and J lost 4, with 6 bases in between.

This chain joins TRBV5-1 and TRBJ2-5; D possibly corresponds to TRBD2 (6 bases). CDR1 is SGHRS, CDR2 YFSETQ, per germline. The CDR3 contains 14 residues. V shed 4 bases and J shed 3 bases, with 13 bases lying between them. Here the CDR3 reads CASSLLAEEETQYF. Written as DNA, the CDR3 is TGCGCCAGCAGCCTACTAGCTGAAGAAGAGACCCAGTACTTC. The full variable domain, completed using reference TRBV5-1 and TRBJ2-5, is KAGVTQTPRYLIKTRGQQVTLSCSPISGHRSVSWYQQTPGQGLQFLFEYFSETQRNKGNFPGRFSGRQFSNSRSEMNVSTLELGDSALYLCASSLLAEEETQYFGPGTRLLVL.